A single sample is the source of the 29 T cell receptor beta chains below, sequenced in a study of OX40 agonist ivuxolimab in advanced cancers. The assay was immunoSEQ multiplex PCR, and TCRdb's table has in-frame clones only and misses some. The sample holds 150,000 to 180,000 clones; around 94% are singletons and the top ten take about 0.3%. This material consisted of CD4+ or CD8+ T cells sorted from blood, taken in a trial of the OX40 agonist ivuxolimab. Receptor source: an adult with an advanced solid tumor such as melanoma, head and neck, liver or kidney cancer.

This rearrangement joins TRBV6-6 to TRBJ2-4; D gene ambiguous. Looked up from germline, CDR1 is MNHNY and CDR2 is SVGAGI (reference sequence). This CDR3 is built from 12 residues. The V end lost 6 bases, the J end lost 9 bases, and 12 bases lay between the germline ends. This CDR3 is CASRRVLGIQYF. CDR3 nucleotide sequence: TGTGCCAGCAGGCGCGTGTTGGGCATTCAGTACTTC.

This chain joins TRBV5-1 and TRBJ1-1; weak D call: TRBD1 (6 bases). Germline CDR1 is SGHRS and CDR2 is YFSETQ. V lost 4 bases and J lost 4, with 14 bases in between. CDR3 size: 14 residues. CDR3 DNA: TGCGCCAGCAGCGGAACAGGGATGAGCACTGAAGCTTTCTTT. This encodes CASSGTGMSTEAFF.

The V and J genes are TRBV6-1 and TRBJ1-3; D gene ambiguous. CDR1 and CDR2 (germline): MNHNS, SASEGT. The V gene lost 4 bases and the J gene lost 0 bases, with 1 base spanning the gap. The CDR3 covers 12 residues. In DNA form, the CDR3 reads TGTGCCAGCAGTGTCTCTGGAAACACCATATATTTT. It specifies CASSVSGNTIYF.

This sequence joins TRBV6-5 and TRBJ1-1; D is perhaps TRBD1 (6 bases). V lost 1 base and J 1 base, leaving 10 bases between the germline ends. The CDR3 sequence is 15 residues long. Germline lookup yields CDR1 MNHEY and CDR2 SVGAGI. The CDR3 coding sequence is TGTGCCAGCAGTTACTTGGGACACGGGAACACTGAAGCTTTCTTT. Amino acid sequence: CASSYLGHGNTEAFF.

V gene TRBV6-1 combines with J gene TRBJ1-5; no definite D call. The CDR3 length is 13 residues. CDR1 and CDR2 (germline): MNHNS, SASEGT. V was pared by 2 bases and J by 3 bases, with 5 bases between. The CDR3 DNA sequence: TGTGCCAGCAGTGAAACAGACAATCAGCCCCAGCATTTT. Amino acids: CASSETDNQPQHF.

The chain employs TRBV5-1 and TRBJ2-3; maybe TRBD1 (6 bases). V lost 0 bases and J 2 bases, leaving 16 bases between the germline ends. Germline loops: CDR1 SGHRS, CDR2 YFSETQ. This CDR3 spans 17 amino acids. CDR3 protein: CASSLARAGAYTDTQYF. CDR3 bases: TGCGCCAGCAGCTTGGCCCGGGCAGGGGCATACACAGATACGCAGTATTTT.

This clone came up a few times. The chain uses TRBV30 and TRBJ1-1; D is ambiguous. Looked up from germline, CDR1 is GTSNPN and CDR2 is SVGIG (reference sequence). V was cut by 2 bases and J by 3 bases, with 10 bases left in between. The CDR3 runs 13 residues. In DNA, the CDR3 is TGTGCCTGGAGTTCCCACGCAGACACTGAAGCTTTCTTT. Translated: CAWSSHADTEAFF.

The J gene is TRBJ2-4, the V gene TRBV7-2, with D tentatively TRBD2 (6 bases). CDR3 length equals 13 residues. Germline V gives CDR1 SGHTA, CDR2 FQGNSA. V dropped 8 bases and J dropped 4 bases, with 12 bases sitting between them. For the CDR3, the DNA is TGTGCCAGCGAGGCGGGAACTAAAAACATTCAGTACTTC. It encodes CASEAGTKNIQYF.

V gene TRBV23-1 combines with J gene TRBJ1-4, with TRBD1 identical over 8 bases. TRBV23-1 is known as an ORF, though its function is uncertain. Trimming removed 4 bases from V and 6 bases from J; junction bases left unmatched: 4. The CDR3 runs 14 residues. CDR3 in amino acids: CASSRQGTDEKLFF. The CDR3 nucleotides read TGCGCCAGCAGTCGACAGGGGACGGATGAAAAACTGTTTTTT.

The J gene is TRBJ1-6, the V gene TRBV23-1, with D tentatively TRBD1 (6 bases). TRBV23-1 carries the ORF label, with uncertain function. V lost 10 bases to trimming and J lost 3 bases, with 19 bases between them. This CDR3 region has 16 residues. CDR3 loop: CANNLTGIYYNSPLHF. CDR3 in DNA: TGCGCCAACAACCTAACAGGGATCTACTATAATTCACCCCTCCACTTT.

The chain joins TRBV10-3 to TRBJ2-1; 8 bases match TRBD2. CDR3 length: 15 amino acids. V lost 7 bases to trimming and J lost 3 bases; unmatched junction nucleotides: 8. Germline CDR1 is ENHRY and CDR2 is SYGVKD. The CDR3 DNA follows: TGTGCCATCACCCAAGCGGGGGACTTCTACAATGAGCAGTTCTTC. The encoded protein is CAITQAGDFYNEQFF.

The chain couples TRBV10-2 to TRBJ1-1; D ambiguous. The V end lost 8 bases, the J end lost 3 bases, and 13 bases lay between the germline ends. The CDR3 extends over 13 amino acids. CDR1 is WSHSY and CDR2 is SAAADI in the germline V gene. The CDR3 nucleotides are TGCGCCAGCGCAGCAGAGGCGGACACTGAAGCTTTCTTT. It specifies CASAAEADTEAFF.

This clone was seen only a few times. The chain recombines TRBV7-6 with TRBJ2-5; 9 bases are a match to TRBD1. Germline CDR1 is SGHVS and CDR2 is FNYEAQ. This CDR3 has 17 residues. Germline trimming cut 5 bases from V and 1 base from J; bases unmatched to any gene: 11. The CDR3 region has the DNA TGTGCCAGCAGCCGCGGGACAGGGACGACCGGCCAAGAGACCCAGTACTTC. Protein sequence: CASSRGTGTTGQETQYF.

V gene TRBV9 combines with J gene TRBJ2-2; D remains ambiguous. Germline CDR1 reads SGDLS; CDR2 reads YYNGEE. There are 15 residues in the CDR3. The V and J ends lost 0 bases and 5 bases respectively, with 11 bases between them. The CDR3 loop reads CASSVDSYGTGELFF. The CDR3 DNA sequence: TGTGCCAGCAGCGTAGATTCCTACGGGACCGGGGAGCTGTTTTTT.

This chain joins TRBV28 and TRBJ2-3, with D possibly matching TRBD2 (6 bases). Germline V gives CDR1 MDHEN, CDR2 SYDVKM. The CDR3 is 13 amino acids. V was pared by 6 bases and J by 1 base, with 8 bases between. The CDR3 DNA sequence: TGTGCCAGCAGACCTAGCGGCACAGATACGCAGTATTTT. As protein: CASRPSGTDTQYF.

The chain links TRBV29-1 to TRBJ2-2; TRBD2 aligns across 11 bases. V lost 4 bases to trimming and J lost 0 bases; unmatched junction nucleotides: 4. Germline assignment: CDR1 SQVTM and CDR2 ANQGSEA. This CDR3 is 16 amino acids long. This CDR3 reads CSVGSGLAANTGELFF. CDR3 nucleotides: TGCAGCGTTGGTTCGGGACTAGCGGCGAACACCGGGGAGCTGTTTTTT.

This rearrangement joins TRBV9 to TRBJ1-4; TRBD1 is a possible D gene (5 bases). Per germline, CDR1 SGDLS and CDR2 YYNGEE. The CDR3 loop spans 15 amino acids. Trimming left V 5 bases short and J 5 bases short, with 16 bases between. The CDR3 is CASSPAGTGNEKLFF. CDR3 bases: TGTGCCAGCAGTCCCGCCGGGACGGGGAATGAAAAACTGTTTTTT.

V gene TRBV6-5 combines with J gene TRBJ1-1; D not resolved. There are 13 residues in the CDR3. V gave up 5 bases and J gave up 6 bases, with 13 bases separating them. The germline V gene has CDR1 MNHEY and CDR2 SVGAGI. The CDR3 DNA reads as TGTGCCAGCAGTCTTAAAGGGAAGGCTGAAGCTTTCTTT. Protein: CASSLKGKAEAFF.

This clone was counted between two and nine times. The CDR3 DNA is TGTGCCAGCAGTGCAGGGAATAGCAATCAGCCCCAGCATTTT. Translation: CASSAGNSNQPQHF. The chain combines TRBV2 with TRBJ1-5, with D perhaps TRBD1 (5 bases). The germline V gene encodes CDR1 SNHLY and CDR2 FYNNEI. V lost 4 bases and J 0 bases, leaving 7 bases between the germline ends. The CDR3 covers 14 residues.

The chain is built from TRBV9 and TRBJ1-3, with a possible D match to TRBD1 (6 bases). Trimming cost V 0 bases and J 4 bases, with 14 bases left between them. The CDR3 is made up of 16 amino acids. Germline V gene sequence: CDR1 SGDLS, CDR2 YYNGEE. The CDR3 loop reads CASSVEGRGTGNTIYF. CDR3 bases: TGTGCCAGCAGCGTAGAGGGCAGGGGCACCGGAAACACCATATATTTT.

This chain uses TRBV7-2 with TRBJ2-7; D is possibly TRBD1 or TRBD2 (5 bases each). From germline, CDR1 is SGHTA and CDR2 FQGNSA. V was clipped by 1 base and J by 3 bases, with 16 bases between them. The CDR3 runs to 16 residues. DNA of the CDR3: TGTGCCAGCAGCTTAGATTCAGACAGAGGGGTCTACGAGCAGTACTTC. Encoded protein: CASSLDSDRGVYEQYF.

The J gene is TRBJ2-2, the V gene TRBV25-1, with no clear D. V lost 4 bases and J 6 bases, leaving 12 bases between the germline ends. Germline values: CDR1 MGHDK, CDR2 SYGVNS. The CDR3 loop spans 14 amino acids. The CDR3 region has the DNA TGTGCCAGCAGTGTGACGGGCTGGGCCGGGGAGCTGTTTTTT. Its translation is CASSVTGWAGELFF.

This rearrangement joins TRBV5-4 to TRBJ1-2; possible D gene TRBD1, 6 bases. The CDR3 is 16 residues long. Trimming pared 4 bases from V and 0 bases from J, leaving 16 bases between. The germline gives CDR1 SGHNT, CDR2 YYREEE (reference sequence). The CDR3 DNA follows: TGTGCCAGCAGCCCCGGACAGCCCATCGCTAACTATGGCTACACCTTC. As protein: CASSPGQPIANYGYTF.

This clone showed up just once. V and J are TRBV6-5 and TRBJ2-4; D not certain. V shed 7 bases and J shed 1 base, with 14 bases lying between them. The germline gives CDR1 MNHEY, CDR2 SVGAGI. This CDR3 is 15 amino acids long. CDR3 sequence reads: CASTPRVFAKNIQYF. The CDR3 DNA follows: TGTGCCAGCACCCCGAGAGTTTTCGCCAAAAACATTCAGTACTTC.

The chain links TRBV6-5 to TRBJ1-2; 12 nucleotides agree with TRBD1. V trimming: 0 bases; J trimming: 4 bases; junction bases outside the gene matches: 3. The CDR3 consists of 16 residues. Germline V gene lookup returns CDR1 MNHEY and CDR2 SVGAGI. The CDR3 is CASSYSRDRGLYGYTF. The CDR3 DNA reads TGTGCCAGCAGTTACTCCCGGGACAGGGGGCTCTATGGCTACACCTTC.

The V and J genes are TRBV28 and TRBJ1-4; D is undetermined. Germline CDR1 MDHEN, CDR2 SYDVKM. Deletions cut 3 bases from V and 1 base from J, with 9 bases between. The CDR3 contains 15 residues. In DNA form, the CDR3 reads TGTGCCAGCAGTTTGACTGGGAAAACTAATGAAAAACTGTTTTTT. It is translated as CASSLTGKTNEKLFF.

V is TRBV18 and J is TRBJ1-1; 9 nucleotides align to TRBD1. This CDR3 has 16 residues. The V segment lost 3 bases and the J segment 2 bases; nucleotides outside the gene matches: 7. Germline CDR1 KGHSH, CDR2 LQKENI. This CDR3 is CASSPGTGSRNTEAFF. The CDR3 coding sequence is TGTGCCAGCTCACCCGGGACAGGGAGTAGAAACACTGAAGCTTTCTTT.

The chain is built from TRBV7-3 and TRBJ1-1, with D perhaps matching TRBD1 (5 bases). The V gene lost 1 base and the J gene lost 5 bases, with 11 bases spanning the gap. The CDR3 spans 14 residues. Germline V gene lookup returns CDR1 SGHTA and CDR2 FQGTGA. CDR3: CASSLNPGRTEAFF. Written as DNA, the CDR3 is TGTGCCAGCAGCTTAAACCCAGGGCGGACTGAAGCTTTCTTT.

The genes are TRBV19 and TRBJ2-3; D is unclear. CDR1 LNHDA and CDR2 SQIVND come from the germline V gene (reference sequence). This CDR3 comprises 15 residues. Deletions cut 6 bases from V and 0 bases from J, with 13 bases between. In nucleotides, the CDR3 is TGTGCCAGTAGCCCCTTTGGTCCTAGCACAGATACGCAGTATTTT. Translation: CASSPFGPSTDTQYF.